This T cell receptor (beta chain) was identified in a study of T cells in tuberculosis. General observations from the study: Classification accuracy was 85% to 90% (AUROC approximately 0.89) with the GMM-specific repertoire.

TCRdb's table, derived via immunoSEQ multiplex PCR, lists solely in-frame clones and lacks some. The repertoire holds over 30,000 clones, with about 97% as singletons. A remark on this clone: Its antigen remains unidentified.

This TCR derives from a donor aged 10-35 years with latent tuberculosis or without tuberculosis infection. Sequencing input: PBMCs.

The CDR3 sequence is CASSFEGTDTQYF. In DNA form, the CDR3 reads TGCGCCAGCAGCTTTGAGGGCACAGATACGCAGTATTTT. The rearrangement links TRBV5-1 to TRBJ2-3; D gene ambiguous. The germline V gene encodes CDR1 SGHRS and CDR2 YFSETQ. The CDR3 is 13 residues long. The germline V and J ends were trimmed by 2 bases and 1 base, with 5 bases remaining between them.